One sample yielded the 5 T cell receptor beta chains listed below, sequenced in a study of blood T cell repertoires in COVID-19. TCRdb's copy holds only in-frame clones and misses some; the assay was immunoSEQ multiplex PCR. The table shows 200,000 to 250,000 clones, with approximately 90% occurring only once. The sequenced sample consisted of PBMCs or T cells enriched from blood (not recorded which). Receptors were obtained from a man aged 50 to 59 who had been exposed to COVID-19.

The chain carries TRBV24-1 and TRBJ2-3; D ambiguous. Germline CDR1 KGHDR, CDR2 SFDVKD. The CDR3 totals 12 residues. V was shortened by 4 bases and J by 3 bases, with 4 bases between the two germline ends. CDR3 region: CATSETTDTQYF. In DNA form, the CDR3 reads TGTGCCACCAGTGAAACTACAGATACGCAGTATTTT.

The J gene is TRBJ1-1, the V gene TRBV28; tentative D call: TRBD1 (6 bases). The CDR3 totals 14 residues. From germline, CDR1 is MDHEN and CDR2 SYDVKM. V was pared by 6 bases and J by 6 bases, with 17 bases between. The CDR3 bases are TGTGCCAGCAGGGACAGTCCACGTTGGGCTGAAGCTTTCTTT. It specifies CASRDSPRWAEAFF.

The genes are TRBV6-5 and TRBJ2-1; 10 bases agree with TRBD1. CDR1 and CDR2 (germline): MNHEY, SVGAGI. The CDR3 has 12 amino acids. Trimming took 7 bases from V and 14 from J; bases not matched to a gene: 8. Here the CDR3 reads CASTQGGTGEFF. CDR3 in DNA: TGTGCCAGCACCCAGGGGGGGACAGGGGAGTTCTTC.

The chain is built from TRBV18 and TRBJ1-6; no clear D gene. Per the germline V gene, CDR1 is KGHSH and CDR2 is LQKENI. V was shortened by 0 bases and J by 0 bases, with 6 bases between the two germline ends. This CDR3 is 16 amino acids long. The CDR3 protein is CASSPPRHSYNSPLHF. In DNA, the CDR3 is TGTGCCAGCTCACCACCGAGGCACTCCTATAATTCACCCCTCCACTTT. The full variable domain, with the rest looked up from reference TRBV18 and TRBJ1-6, is NAGVMQNPRHLVRRRGQEARLRCSPMKGHSHVYWYRQLPEEGLKFMVYLQKENIIDESGMPKERFSAEFPKEGPSILRIQQVVRGDSAAYFCASSPPRHSYNSPLHFGNGTRLTVT.

The V and J genes are TRBV4-1 and TRBJ1-2, with no clear D. Germline V gives CDR1 MGHRA, CDR2 YSYEKL. The CDR3 length is 17 residues. Trimming left V 4 bases short and J 7 bases short, with 25 bases between. The CDR3 loop is CASSRIVIPSTGLGYTF. The DNA for the CDR3 is TGCGCCAGCAGCCGAATTGTTATCCCATCCACTGGTCTTGGCTACACCTTC.